These 17 T cell receptor beta chains came from one sample sequenced in a study of tissue T cells after allogeneic stem cell transplantation. TCRdb's copy holds only in-frame clones and misses some; the assay was immunoSEQ multiplex PCR. The sample contains over 45,000 clones, around 72% of which appear only once. The material sequenced was sorted cells pooled from one or two spleens. These receptors were obtained from a pool of C57BL/6 mice in good health.

With respect to this clone: Mouse germline and gene names are used. The CDR3 end is not reached by the read, which stops 1 residue before it; the germline J gene fills it in. The chain uses TRBV1 and TRBJ2-1; perhaps TRBD1 as D (6 bases). Germline V CDR1 and CDR2: NSQYPW, LRSPGD (reference sequence). The CDR3 covers 15 residues. V was pared by 0 bases and J by 3 bases, with 9 bases between. Incomplete CDR3 DNA: TGCACCTGCAGTGCAGATACAGGGATCTATGCTGAGCAGTTC. It yields the protein CTCSADTGIYAEQF. In full, the CDR3 reads CTCSADTGIYAEQFF.

In regard to this clone: Gene names refer to mouse genes. The read gets to within 1 residue of the CDR3 end, and the germline J gene fills in the rest. The V gene is TRBV19, the J gene TRBJ2-5; the D gene is possibly TRBD2 (6 bases). Germline V CDR1 and CDR2: FNHDT, SITEND (reference sequence). Trimming shortened V by 5 bases and J by 5 bases, and 12 bases separated the two germline ends. There are 13 residues in the CDR3. This chain's CDR3 is CASRRGEGDTQYF. The sequenced CDR3 bases are TGTGCCAGCAGGCGGGGGGAGGGAGACACCCAGTAC.

A remark on this clone: Each gene name is a mouse one. The sequence runs out 1 residue before the end of the CDR3; the remainder is reconstructed from the germline J gene. This sequence joins TRBV3 and TRBJ1-3; maybe TRBD1 (5 bases). In germline, CDR1 is SNHLY, CDR2 FYNGKV (reference sequence). The CDR3 is 14 residues long. The V end lost 3 bases, the J end lost 0 bases, and 6 bases lay between the germline ends. The sequenced CDR3 bases are TGTGCCAGCAGCTTCAGGGATTCTGGAAATACGCTCTAT. As protein: CASSFRDSGNTLY. The entire CDR3 is CASSFRDSGNTLYF.

A note on this clone: Gene names and germline refer to mouse. Here the CDR3 reads CASSLYKGQGEGNNQAPLF. The CDR3 bases that were read are TGTGCCAGCAGTCTGTATAAGGGACAGGGGGAAGGAAACAACCAGGCTCCGCTT. The chain uses TRBV24 and TRBJ1-5; 11 bases fit TRBD1. Sequencing ends 1 residue short of the CDR3 end; the germline J gene provides the rest. The V gene end was trimmed by 0 bases and the J gene end by 1 base; junction bases not matched to a gene: 8. From germline, CDR1 is KGHTA and CDR2 FRNEEI. This CDR3 spans 19 amino acids.

Regarding this clone: Gene names denote mouse genes. From the germline J gene comes the end of the CDR3, since the read stops 1 residue before it. V gene TRBV5 combines with J gene TRBJ2-1; 10 bases are a match to TRBD1. V lost 4 bases and J lost 5; bases outside the gene matches: 2. Looked up from germline, CDR1 is LGHNA and CDR2 is YNLKQL (reference sequence). This CDR3 has 14 amino acids. The chain's CDR3 is CASSLGTGDAEQFF. The covered CDR3 bases are TGTGCCAGCAGCCTCGGGACAGGGGATGCTGAGCAGTTC.

Note on this clone: Germline and genes here are mouse. Read data end 1 residue before the CDR3 end; the end is taken from the germline J gene. The chain employs TRBV15 and TRBJ1-4; 10 bases fit TRBD1. The CDR3 is 15 amino acids. After removal of 2 bases from V and 4 bases from J, the junction contained 1 base not matched to a gene. Germline CDR1 reads SGHND; CDR2 reads FRSKSL. CDR3: CASSLRDRGNERLFF. The sequenced part of the CDR3 DNA is TGTGCCAGCAGTTTACGGGACAGGGGCAACGAAAGATTATTT.

Of note for this clone: Genes and germline are mouse. The CDR3 is cut off 1 residue early in the read; its end comes from the germline J gene. The chain is built from TRBV4 and TRBJ2-3; D gene unclear. The germline V gene encodes CDR1 LGHDT and CDR2 YNNKQL (reference sequence). This CDR3 spans 13 amino acids. V lost 5 bases and J lost 1, with 7 bases in between. The CDR3 is CASSRARAETLYF. Partial CDR3 DNA: TGTGCCAGCAGCCGGGCGCGTGCAGAAACGCTGTAT.

There are a few counts of this clone. Genes and germline are mouse. The read stops 1 residue short of the end of the CDR3; the missing end is completed from the germline J gene. In the same sample, other DNA sequences code for this CDR3. The rearrangement joins TRBV16 to TRBJ2-7, with D unresolved. Germline assignment: CDR1 SGHSA and CDR2 FRNQAP. The CDR3 runs 14 residues. Trimming took off 1 base at V and 0 bases at J, with 7 bases between the two ends. The chain's CDR3 is CASSLGGSSYEQYF. The sequenced part of the CDR3 DNA is TGTGCAAGCAGCTTAGGGGGTAGCTCCTATGAACAGTAC.

Notes on this clone: Germline and genes here are mouse. The CDR3 end is not reached by the read, which stops 1 residue before it; the germline J gene fills it in. The rearrangement uses TRBV29 and TRBJ2-5; D perhaps matches TRBD1 (6 bases). With 5 bases removed from V and 3 bases from J, the gap between germline ends came to 9 bases. CDR1 and CDR2 from the germline V gene are MSHET and SYDVDS. This CDR3 contains 13 residues. The CDR3 region is CASSAGQQDTQYF. The CDR3 bases that were read are TGTGCTAGCAGTGCGGGACAACAAGACACCCAGTAC.

As to this clone: Gene names are the mouse ones. The read stops 1 residue short of the end of the CDR3; the missing end is completed from the germline J gene. The V gene is TRBV12-1, the J gene TRBJ2-1; the match to TRBD2 covers 10 bases. This CDR3 has 16 amino acids. The ends lost 0 bases at V and 0 bases at J; junction bases unmatched: 1. Germline-derived CDR1 and CDR2 are SGHSN and HYEKVE. The CDR3 bases that were read are TGTGCCAGCTCTCTCCTGGGGGGGCCTAACTATGCTGAGCAGTTC. Translating gives CASSLLGGPNYAEQF. In full, the CDR3 reads CASSLLGGPNYAEQFF.

Worth noting for this clone: Gene names refer to mouse genes. Read coverage stops 1 residue before the CDR3 terminus; the germline J gene supplies the remainder. The rearrangement joins TRBV12-1 to TRBJ1-5, with D perhaps TRBD1 (5 bases). Trimming shortened V by 2 bases and J by 1 base, and 8 bases separated the two germline ends. The germline V gene encodes CDR1 SGHSN and CDR2 HYEKVE. This CDR3 spans 14 amino acids. CDR3 DNA (partial): TGTGCCAGCTCTCCTGGACAAAACAACCAGGCTCCGCTT. Its translation is CASSPGQNNQAPL. The entire CDR3 reads CASSPGQNNQAPLF.

Points on this clone: Mouse gene names apply. The missing CDR3 end, 1 residue past where the read stops, is filled in from the germline J gene. The V gene is TRBV3, the J gene TRBJ2-7, with 8 bases matching TRBD1. In germline, CDR1 is SNHLY, CDR2 FYNGKV (reference sequence). V lost 5 bases and J lost 0; bases outside the gene matches: 3. The CDR3 consists of 14 residues. CDR3 residues: CASSPDRGSYEQYF. The CDR3 DNA, read in part, is TGTGCCAGCAGCCCCGACAGGGGCTCCTATGAACAGTAC.

As regards this clone: Gene names follow the mouse nomenclature. The read stops 1 residue short of the end of the CDR3; the missing end is completed from the germline J gene. The chain links TRBV16 to TRBJ1-1; TRBD1 might be the D (5 bases). V was clipped by 0 bases and J by 5 bases, with 7 bases between them. Germline V CDR1 and CDR2: SGHSA, FRNQAP. This CDR3 has 13 amino acids. The CDR3 bases that were read are TGTGCAAGCAGCTTAGACGGACAAACAGAAGTCTTC. This translates into CASSLDGQTEVF. The whole CDR3 reads CASSLDGQTEVFF.

As for this clone: Gene names are mouse gene names. The sequenced fragment ends 1 residue before the CDR3 boundary, so the rest is inferred from the germline J gene. The V call is TRBV3, the J call TRBJ1-2; D possibly corresponds to TRBD1 (6 bases). The CDR3 sequence is 13 residues long. In germline, CDR1 is SNHLY, CDR2 FYNGKV (reference sequence). V was clipped by 5 bases and J by 4 bases, with 11 bases between them. The covered CDR3 bases are TGTGCCAGCAGCCCGACAGGTGCCTCCGACTACACC. Translated, it gives CASSPTGASDYT. The CDR3 as a whole reads CASSPTGASDYTF.

In regard to this clone: Gene names and germline match the mouse. CDR3: CASSGDISYEQYF. The CDR3 DNA, read in part, is TGTGCCAGCAGTGGGGACATCTCCTATGAACAGTAC. The V call is TRBV13-3, the J call TRBJ2-7, with D possibly being TRBD1 (6 bases). The read is 1 residue too short to cover the CDR3 end, so that end is filled in from the germline J gene. The V and J ends lost 3 bases and 0 bases respectively, with 7 bases between them. Germline V gives CDR1 NNHDY, CDR2 SYVADS. CDR3 length: 13 amino acids.

On this clone: The gene symbols are mouse symbols. From the germline J gene comes the end of the CDR3, since the read stops 1 residue before it. This chain uses TRBV13-1 with TRBJ1-6; TRBD1 aligns across 7 bases. TRBJ1-6 is sorted into the ORF group, with uncertain function. V was clipped by 8 bases and J by 8 bases; unmatched bases: 1. Per the germline V gene, CDR1 is NSHNY and CDR2 is SYGAGN. The CDR3 spans 11 residues. CDR3 bases read: TGTGCCAGACAGGGGCATTCGCCCCTCTAC. Protein product: CARQGHSPLY. In full, the CDR3 reads CARQGHSPLYF.

Concerning this clone: All gene names here are mouse names. Coverage ceases 1 residue before the CDR3 finishes, and the germline J gene fills in the end. The rearrangement uses TRBV19 and TRBJ2-5; D is uncertain. Germline values: CDR1 FNHDT, CDR2 SITEND (reference sequence). This CDR3 contains 14 residues. Between the trimmed V and J ends, which lost 1 base and 0 bases, there was a span of 6 bases. Here the CDR3 reads CASSIKFNQDTQYF. CDR3 DNA, as far as it was read: TGTGCCAGCAGTATAAAATTTAACCAAGACACCCAGTAC.